This T cell receptor beta chain comes out of a study of T cells after yellow fever vaccination. General study results and limits: At under 98% for CD4 and just over 85% for CD8, most primary-vaccination clones showed up again after the booster.

Germline CDR1 reads SGHTA; CDR2 reads FQGNSA. The CDR3 is 16 residues long. V lost 1 base to trimming and J lost 1 base; unmatched junction nucleotides: 6. This clonotype was seen a handful of times. Its target is unknown. TCRdb re-analysed the 5' RACE reads in MiXCR, keeping a single row per CDR3 protein. The sample carries about 550,000 distinct CDR3 sequences, 19% recorded once. This TCR came from a man aged 30 to 45 who received the YFV17D yellow fever vaccine. The sample was PBMCs, taken 15 days after the yellow fever booster vaccination. V is TRBV7-2 and J is TRBJ2-7; 8 positions agree with TRBD2. The CDR3 sequence: CASSLGVAGQSYEQYF. In nucleotides, the CDR3 is TGTGCCAGCAGCTTAGGAGTAGCGGGACAATCCTACGAGCAGTACTTC.